This T cell receptor (beta chain) was retrieved from a study of CD8+ T cells in alopecia areata. Study background: Twice a day, 5 to 10 mg of oral tofacitinib was administered to treated patients.

On this clone itself: Its antigen is currently unknown.

Germline CDR1 and CDR2: SNHLY and FYNNEI. V lost 6 bases to trimming and J lost 0 bases; unmatched junction nucleotides: 9. The CDR3 is made up of 16 amino acids. Extraction of RNA preceded its reverse transcription into cDNA, which served as the sequencing template. Assay used: immunoSEQ multiplex PCR; TCRdb lists only in-frame clones, some missing. The table lists around 200,000 clones, roughly 53% of them singletons. Study outcomes and limitations: Although TCR sharing was seen in mice, sharing across patients was less clear, possibly for HLA-related reasons. Among the top 100, expanded CD8+ clones, as well as scalp clonality, were significantly decreased by tofacitinib.

Treatment: oral pan-JAK inhibitor, 5-10 mg twice daily. The V and J genes are TRBV2 and TRBJ2-3; the match to TRBD1 covers 7 bases. The starting material was CD8+ T cells sorted from blood, obtained at week 24, from a patient treated with tofacitinib. The clonotype originates from a human donor with alopecia areata. CDR3 nucleotides: TGTGCCAGCAGAAATCCGACAGGGCCAAGCACAGATACGCAGTATTTT. Its protein product is CASRNPTGPSTDTQYF.